This entry lists 20 T cell receptor beta chains sequenced from one sample in a study of CD8+ T cells in alopecia areata. Isolated RNA was reverse transcribed into cDNA used as the sequencing template. TCRdb keeps only in-frame clones here, not all; method: immunoSEQ multiplex PCR. The sample records approximately 160,000 clones, 50% to 65% being singletons. Indicated treatment: oral pan-JAK inhibitor, 5-10 mg twice daily. The input for sequencing was CD4+ T cells sorted from blood, taken at week 24, from a patient treated with tofacitinib. These receptors were collected from a human donor with alopecia areata.

This chain uses TRBV4-1 with TRBJ2-1; D unclear. This CDR3 has 12 residues. The germline V gene encodes CDR1 MGHRA and CDR2 YSYEKL. V was shortened by 0 bases and J by 10 bases, with 7 bases between the two germline ends. CDR3 sequence: CASSQEKGEQFF. CDR3 DNA sequence: TGCGCCAGCAGCCAAGAGAAGGGCGAGCAGTTCTTC.

This clone came up a few times. The V and J genes are TRBV2 and TRBJ2-1, with TRBD1 matching 7 bases. The CDR3 length is 15 residues. The V gene's germline CDR1 is SNHLY and CDR2 FYNNEI. Trimming cost V 6 bases and J 4 bases; bases outside gene matches: 9. CDR3: CASSLRQGRYNEQFF. CDR3 DNA: TGTGCCAGCAGCCTCAGACAGGGCCGATACAATGAGCAGTTCTTC.

The J gene is TRBJ2-7, the V gene TRBV27; either TRBD1 or TRBD2 may supply D (5 bases each). The germline V gene has CDR1 MNHEY and CDR2 SMNVEV (reference sequence). The length of the CDR3 is 15 residues. Trimming shortened V by 1 base and J by 0 bases, and 10 bases separated the two germline ends. The CDR3: CASSLFGGSSYEQYF. CDR3 nucleotide sequence: TGTGCCAGCAGTTTATTTGGGGGAAGCTCCTACGAGCAGTACTTC.

The chain combines TRBV7-9 with TRBJ2-5, with unresolved D. This CDR3 spans 14 amino acids. V lost 5 bases, J lost 2 bases, and 12 bases lay in between. Germline V CDR1 and CDR2: SEHNR, FQNEAQ (reference sequence). CDR3 amino acids: CASSPDLLQETQYF. The CDR3 DNA reads TGTGCCAGCAGCCCCGACTTGCTTCAAGAGACCCAGTACTTC.

This clone was seen a few times. The chain links TRBV30 to TRBJ1-6; 8 bases are shared with TRBD1. The CDR3 contains 15 residues. The germline V gene encodes CDR1 GTSNPN and CDR2 SVGIG (reference sequence). Trimming at V came to 0 bases and at J to 10 bases, leaving 8 bases not matched to a gene. Written as DNA, the CDR3 is TGTGCCTGGAGTGTCCCCGTCGGACAGGGATCACCCCTCCACTTT. This encodes CAWSVPVGQGSPLHF.

The chain joins TRBV2 to TRBJ2-6, with TRBD2 as a possible D gene (6 bases). V lost 5 bases to trimming and J lost 2 bases, with 13 bases between them. This CDR3 region has 16 residues. CDR1 is SNHLY, CDR2 FYNNEI, per germline. Here the CDR3 DNA reads TGTGCCAGCAGTATCCTGGGAGGTCCTGGGGCCAACGTCCTGACTTTC. Translation gives CASSILGGPGANVLTF.

V usage is TRBV5-1 and J usage is TRBJ2-2, with 7 bases matching TRBD1. CDR1 SGHRS and CDR2 YFSETQ come from the germline V gene. The CDR3 consists of 16 residues. V lost 4 bases to trimming and J lost 6 bases; unmatched junction nucleotides: 12. CDR3 coding DNA: TGCGCCAGCAGCAATACCGGGACAGTCTCTTCCGGGGAGCTGTTTTTT. Protein: CASSNTGTVSSGELFF. Looking up the rest from reference TRBV5-1 and TRBJ2-2 gives the full variable domain: KAGVTQTPRYLIKTRGQQVTLSCSPISGHRSVSWYQQTPGQGLQFLFEYFSETQRNKGNFPGRFSGRQFSNSRSEMNVSTLELGDSALYLCASSNTGTVSSGELFFGEGSRLTVL.

The rearrangement joins TRBV10-3 to TRBJ1-5, with D possibly TRBD1 on 5 matching bases. Trimming cost V 10 bases and J 2 bases, with 15 bases left between them. Germline lookup yields CDR1 ENHRY and CDR2 SYGVKD. CDR3 length equals 14 residues. The CDR3 nucleotides read TGTGCCACCGCAGGGATTGTCGGCAATCAGCCCCAGCATTTT. It codes for CATAGIVGNQPQHF.

CDR3 sequence: CASSIGRGSNGYTF. The CDR3 DNA is TGTGCCAGTAGTATCGGCAGGGGTTCCAATGGCTACACCTTC. The chain combines TRBV19 with TRBJ1-2, with D perhaps matching TRBD1 (6 bases). V lost 3 bases, J lost 6 bases, and 14 bases lay in between. The CDR3 is 14 residues long. The germline gives CDR1 LNHDA, CDR2 SQIVND (reference sequence).

V is TRBV19 and J is TRBJ2-3, with 10 nucleotides matching TRBD2. This CDR3 has 15 residues. Germline V CDR1 and CDR2: LNHDA, SQIVND (reference sequence). V lost 5 bases and J lost 2; bases outside the gene matches: 4. CDR3 bases: TGTGCCAGTAGTCAACTAGCGGGGACCACAGATACGCAGTATTTT. Its translation: CASSQLAGTTDTQYF.

This chain links TRBV2 with TRBJ2-2; D is possibly TRBD1 or TRBD2 (6 bases each). This CDR3 region has 16 residues. Germline assignment: CDR1 SNHLY and CDR2 FYNNEI. V was shortened by 6 bases and J by 4 bases, with 18 bases between the two germline ends. The CDR3 protein is CASSPEGGRFTGELFF. The CDR3, as DNA: TGTGCCAGCAGCCCTGAGGGGGGTCGATTCACCGGGGAGCTGTTTTTT.

The V and J genes are TRBV20-1 and TRBJ2-5, with 7 bases aligning to TRBD2. The length of the CDR3 is 11 residues. V lost 6 bases and J lost 11; bases outside the gene matches: 9. CDR1 is DFQATT and CDR2 is SNEGSKA in the germline V gene (reference sequence). CDR3: CSAEREVHQYF. The CDR3 nucleotides read TGCAGTGCCGAACGGGAGGTGCATCAGTACTTC.

The chain joins TRBV5-1 to TRBJ2-5; 10 bases are shared with TRBD1. This CDR3 is 13 amino acids long. J gave up 5 bases and V 6 bases, and 4 bases lay outside the gene matches. Germline assignment: CDR1 SGHRS and CDR2 YFSETQ. This CDR3 is CASNTGQGETQYF. CDR3 bases: TGCGCCAGCAACACGGGACAGGGGGAGACCCAGTACTTC.

A single count supports this clone. J is TRBJ1-2 and V is TRBV9; 9 nucleotides line up with TRBD1. The germline V gene encodes CDR1 SGDLS and CDR2 YYNGEE. The CDR3 sequence is 16 residues long. The V gene end was trimmed by 4 bases and the J gene end by 4 bases; junction bases not matched to a gene: 11. DNA of the CDR3: TGTGCCAGCAGCCCATACGGACAGGGGAGTACCTATGGCTACACCTTC. As protein: CASSPYGQGSTYGYTF.

The chain employs TRBV5-6 and TRBJ1-6; no reliable D call. CDR3 length equals 11 residues. Trimming took 4 bases from V and 9 from J, leaving 5 bases between them. From germline, CDR1 is SGHDT and CDR2 YYEEEE. CDR3 residues: CASSGGSPLHF. CDR3 bases: TGTGCCAGCAGCGGCGGTTCACCCCTCCACTTT. Full variable domain (outside the CDR3, taken from reference TRBV5-6 and TRBJ1-6): DAGVTQSPTHLIKTRGQQVTLRCSPKSGHDTVSWYQQALGQGPQFIFQYYEEEERQRGNFPDRFSGHQFPNYSSELNVNALLLGDSALYLCASSGGSPLHFGNGTRLTVT.

The genes are TRBV27 and TRBJ2-6; tentatively, D is TRBD1 or TRBD2 (6 bases each). The V and J ends lost 7 bases and 0 bases respectively, with 19 bases between them. This CDR3 has 18 residues. CDR1 is MNHEY, CDR2 SMNVEV, per germline (reference sequence). The CDR3 sequence is CASMTGAGPYSGANVLTF. For the CDR3, the DNA is TGTGCCAGCATGACGGGGGCAGGGCCTTACTCTGGGGCCAACGTCCTGACTTTC.

This CDR3 reads CASSVSLNQPQHF. DNA for the CDR3: TGTGCCAGCAGTGTCTCGCTCAATCAGCCCCAGCATTTT. The chain joins TRBV2 to TRBJ1-5; the D is unclear. This CDR3 has 13 amino acids. Trimming removed 4 bases at V and 3 bases at J, with 7 bases between. In germline, CDR1 is SNHLY, CDR2 FYNNEI.

The V call is TRBV29-1, the J call TRBJ2-7; D not resolved. The CDR3 is 12 amino acids. The V end was cut by 6 bases, the J end by 2 bases, with 11 bases between. The V gene's germline CDR1 is SQVTM and CDR2 ANQGSEA. The CDR3 nucleotides read TGCAGCGTCGCCGACACTACCTACGAGCAGTACTTC. Protein sequence: CSVADTTYEQYF.

The chain uses TRBV29-1 and TRBJ2-7; 13 bases line up with TRBD2. The germline gives CDR1 SQVTM, CDR2 ANQGSEA. Trimming cost V 6 bases and J 1 base; bases outside gene matches: 12. The CDR3 contains 17 residues. The CDR3 sequence is CSVAKGLAGIRSYEQYF. The CDR3 bases are TGCAGCGTCGCAAAGGGACTAGCGGGAATTAGGTCCTACGAGCAGTACTTC.

This chain joins TRBV30 and TRBJ1-3; tentative D call: TRBD1 (5 bases). This CDR3 is 14 amino acids long. The germline V gene encodes CDR1 GTSNPN and CDR2 SVGIG (reference sequence). Trimming took off 0 bases at V and 0 bases at J, with 6 bases between the two ends. CDR3 bases: TGTGCCTGGAGTGTCAGGGACTCTGGAAACACCATATATTTT. It codes for CAWSVRDSGNTIYF.